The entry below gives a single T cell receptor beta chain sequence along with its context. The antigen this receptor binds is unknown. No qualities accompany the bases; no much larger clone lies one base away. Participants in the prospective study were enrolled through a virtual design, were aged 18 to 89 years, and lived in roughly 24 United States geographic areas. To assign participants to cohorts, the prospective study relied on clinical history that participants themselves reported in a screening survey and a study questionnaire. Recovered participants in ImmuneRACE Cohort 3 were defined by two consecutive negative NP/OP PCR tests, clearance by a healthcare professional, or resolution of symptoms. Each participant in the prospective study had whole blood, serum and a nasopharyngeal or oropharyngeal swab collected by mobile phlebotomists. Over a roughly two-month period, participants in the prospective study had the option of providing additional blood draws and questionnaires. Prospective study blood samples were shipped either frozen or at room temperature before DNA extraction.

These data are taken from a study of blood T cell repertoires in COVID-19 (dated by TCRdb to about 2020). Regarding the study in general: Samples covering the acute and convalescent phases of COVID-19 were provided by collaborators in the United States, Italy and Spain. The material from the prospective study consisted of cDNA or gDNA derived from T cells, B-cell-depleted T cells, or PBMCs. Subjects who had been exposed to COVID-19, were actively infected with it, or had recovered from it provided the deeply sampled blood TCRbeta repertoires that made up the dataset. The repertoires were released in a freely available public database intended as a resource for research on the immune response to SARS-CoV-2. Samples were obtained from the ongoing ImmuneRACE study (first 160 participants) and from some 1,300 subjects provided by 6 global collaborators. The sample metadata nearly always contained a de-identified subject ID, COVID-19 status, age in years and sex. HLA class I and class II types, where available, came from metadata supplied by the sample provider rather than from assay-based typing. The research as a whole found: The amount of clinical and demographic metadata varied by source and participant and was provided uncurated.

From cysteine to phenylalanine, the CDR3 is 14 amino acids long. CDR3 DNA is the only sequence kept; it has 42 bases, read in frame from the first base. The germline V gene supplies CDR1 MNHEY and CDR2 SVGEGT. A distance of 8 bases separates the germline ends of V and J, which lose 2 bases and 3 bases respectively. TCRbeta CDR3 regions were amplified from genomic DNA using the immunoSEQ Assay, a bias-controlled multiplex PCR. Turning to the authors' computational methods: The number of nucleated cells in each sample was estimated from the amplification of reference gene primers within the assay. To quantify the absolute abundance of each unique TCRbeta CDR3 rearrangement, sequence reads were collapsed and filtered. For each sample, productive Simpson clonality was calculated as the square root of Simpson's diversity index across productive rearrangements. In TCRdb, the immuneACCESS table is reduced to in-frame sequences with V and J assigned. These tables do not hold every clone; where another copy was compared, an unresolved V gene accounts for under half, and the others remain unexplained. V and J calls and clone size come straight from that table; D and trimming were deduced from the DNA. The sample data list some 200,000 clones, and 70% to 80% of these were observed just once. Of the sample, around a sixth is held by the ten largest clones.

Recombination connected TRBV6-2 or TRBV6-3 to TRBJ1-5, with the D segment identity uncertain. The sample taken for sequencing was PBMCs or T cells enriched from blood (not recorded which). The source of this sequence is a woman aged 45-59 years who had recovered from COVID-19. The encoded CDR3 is CASSYGRANQPQHF. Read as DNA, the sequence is TGTGCCAGCAGTTACGGGAGGGCCAATCAGCCCCAGCATTTT.